This TCR beta chain comes out of a study of shared clonotypes between healthy human individuals. Study-level findings and limits: Depth was large, yet rarefaction showed that sorted-subset sequencing was incomplete. In this cohort, only blood was sampled, and tissue repertoires likely differ.

Splitting of CD4+ cells produced CD45RA+ naive and CD45RA-negative memory subsets. For this clone: Its target is unknown.

The table came from immunoSEQ multiplex PCR; TCRdb's copy has only in-frame clones and leaves some out. The data hold hundreds of thousands of clones, with roughly 95% observed a single time. This TCR came from a woman aged 25 to 39 in good health. Sequencing was performed on naive CD4+ T cells sorted from blood. Subset defined: CD45RA+ positively selected.

CDR3 sequence: CASSPLTSRENQPQHF. DNA for the CDR3: TGTGCCAGCAGCCCCTTGACCTCTCGGGAGAATCAGCCCCAGCATTTT. The rearrangement uses TRBV7-9 and TRBJ1-5; no firm D call. The CDR3 is 16 amino acids. CDR1 is SEHNR and CDR2 is FQNEAQ in the germline V gene (reference sequence). The V end lost 5 bases, the J end lost 4 bases, and 18 bases lay between the germline ends.